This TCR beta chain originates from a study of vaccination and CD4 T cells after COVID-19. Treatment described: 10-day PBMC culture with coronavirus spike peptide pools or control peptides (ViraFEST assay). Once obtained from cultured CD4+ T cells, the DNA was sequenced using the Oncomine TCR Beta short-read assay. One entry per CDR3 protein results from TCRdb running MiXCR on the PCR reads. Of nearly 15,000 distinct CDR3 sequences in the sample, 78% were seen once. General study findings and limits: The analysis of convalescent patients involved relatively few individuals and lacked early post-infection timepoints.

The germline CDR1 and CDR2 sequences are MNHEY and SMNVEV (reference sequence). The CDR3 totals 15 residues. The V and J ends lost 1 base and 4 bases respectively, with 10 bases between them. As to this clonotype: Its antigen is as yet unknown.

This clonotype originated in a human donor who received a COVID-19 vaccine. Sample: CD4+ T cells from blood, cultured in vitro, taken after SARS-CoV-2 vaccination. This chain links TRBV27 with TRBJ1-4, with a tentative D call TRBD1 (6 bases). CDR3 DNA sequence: TGTGCCAGCAGTTTATGGGGGGGCCATAATGAAAAACTGTTTTTT. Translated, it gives CASSLWGGHNEKLFF.